The next 30 T cell receptor beta chains were all read from a single sample in a study of T cell responses to AZD1222 COVID-19 vaccine. Profiled with immunoSEQ multiplex PCR; TCRdb holds only in-frame clones, not every one. Of roughly 98,000 clones listed, almost 90% are singletons. The material was peripheral blood, obtained 28 days after the second AZD1222 dose. The receptors were gathered from an adult who received the AZD1222 COVID-19 vaccine.

The sample holds one count of this clone. The chain uses TRBV24-1 and TRBJ2-2, with no clear D. V was cut by 4 bases and J by 1 base, with 3 bases left in between. Looked up from germline, CDR1 is KGHDR and CDR2 is SFDVKD. The length of the CDR3 is 13 residues. For the CDR3, the DNA is TGTGCCACCAGTGAGCAGAACACCGGGGAGCTGTTTTTT. This sequence encodes CATSEQNTGELFF.

J is TRBJ2-7 and V is TRBV2, with D possibly being TRBD1 (6 bases). CDR3 length: 13 amino acids. CDR1 SNHLY and CDR2 FYNNEI come from the germline V gene. The V and J ends lost 3 bases and 7 bases respectively, with 13 bases between them. CDR3 nucleotides: TGTGCCAGCAGTGACCAGGGGATGAGGGAGCAGTACTTC. It specifies CASSDQGMREQYF.

The chain has TRBV18 and TRBJ2-5; D call uncertain. Germline loops: CDR1 KGHSH, CDR2 LQKENI. V was clipped by 2 bases and J by 2 bases, with 3 bases between them. CDR3 size: 12 residues. The CDR3 nucleotides are TGTGCCAGCTCACCAGAGCAAGAGACCCAGTACTTC. Its translation: CASSPEQETQYF.

The rearrangement uses TRBV30 and TRBJ2-1; TRBD2 aligns across 12 bases. This CDR3 is built from 14 residues. CDR1 and CDR2 from the germline V gene are GTSNPN and SVGIG (reference sequence). With 4 bases clipped from V and 6 bases from J, the junction kept 4 bases outside the gene matches. CDR3 bases: TGTGCCTGGACCGGACTAGCGGGGATCAATGAGCAGTTCTTC. Translation: CAWTGLAGINEQFF.

This chain connects TRBV18 to TRBJ2-7, with D possibly being TRBD2 (6 bases). V dropped 3 bases and J dropped 5 bases, with 8 bases sitting between them. Looked up from germline, CDR1 is KGHSH and CDR2 is LQKENI. This CDR3 spans 12 amino acids. CDR3 DNA: TGTGCCAGCTCACCGGAGGGGAACGAGCAGTACTTC. This translates into CASSPEGNEQYF.

The chain couples TRBV12-5 to TRBJ1-6, with 7 bases that match TRBD1. The CDR3 has 13 amino acids. The trim removed 7 bases at V and 10 bases at J, leaving 7 bases unmatched. CDR1 and CDR2 from the germline V gene are LGHNT and FRNRAP. Here the CDR3 reads CASVDREVSPLHF. CDR3 coding DNA: TGTGCTAGTGTAGACAGGGAGGTCTCACCCCTCCACTTT. Full variable domain (missing parts from reference TRBV12-5 and TRBJ1-6): DARVTQTPRHKVTEMGQEVTMRCQPILGHNTVFWYRQTMMQGLELLAYFRNRAPLDDSGMPKDRFSAEMPDATLATLKIQPSEPRDSAVYFCASVDREVSPLHFGNGTRLTVT.

The V and J genes are TRBV7-3 and TRBJ2-1, with 9 nucleotides matching TRBD1. The germline gives CDR1 SGHTA, CDR2 FQGTGA. The CDR3 sequence is 15 residues long. V was clipped by 4 bases and J by 5 bases; unmatched bases: 6. The chain's CDR3 is CASSSGQGGHNEQFF. DNA for the CDR3: TGTGCCAGCAGCTCGGGACAGGGAGGTCACAATGAGCAGTTCTTC. The whole variable domain, filled in from reference TRBV7-3 and TRBJ2-1, reads GAGVSQTPSNKVTEKGKYVELRCDPISGHTALYWYRQSLGQGPEFLIYFQGTGAADDSGLPNDRFFAVRPEGSVSTLKIQRTERGDSAVYLCASSSGQGGHNEQFFGPGTRLTVL.

The rearrangement links TRBV6-5 to TRBJ2-1; 8 bases map to TRBD2. V was clipped by 10 bases and J by 6 bases; unmatched bases: 14. The CDR3 is 15 amino acids. CDR1 is MNHEY, CDR2 SVGAGI, per germline. CDR3 amino acids: CAISLGLDFSNEQFF. CDR3 sequence (DNA): TGTGCCATCTCTCTGGGACTAGATTTCAGCAATGAGCAGTTCTTC.

The V call is TRBV7-2, the J call TRBJ2-1, with TRBD2 identical over 9 bases. The CDR3 has 17 residues. Unmatched junction bases numbered 6, after V lost 2 bases and J lost 1 base. Germline V gives CDR1 SGHTA, CDR2 FQGNSA. CDR3 protein: CASSLWASGNSYNEQFF. The CDR3 DNA sequence: TGTGCCAGCAGCTTATGGGCTAGCGGGAATTCCTACAATGAGCAGTTCTTC.

The chain joins TRBV9 to TRBJ1-3, with 7 bases matching TRBD1. The CDR3 length is 16 residues. CDR1 SGDLS and CDR2 YYNGEE come from the germline V gene. With V trimmed by 4 bases and J by 0 bases, 7 bases remained unmatched. CDR3 nucleotides: TGTGCCAGCAGCACCGGGGACAGCCACTCTGGAAACACCATATATTTT. This encodes CASSTGDSHSGNTIYF.

V usage is TRBV5-4 and J usage is TRBJ1-6; tentatively, D is TRBD1 (6 bases). From germline, CDR1 is SGHNT and CDR2 YYREEE (reference sequence). V dropped 4 bases and J dropped 6 bases, with 14 bases sitting between them. This CDR3 is 15 amino acids long. The CDR3 spells CASSPTGFRNSPLHF. The DNA of the CDR3 is TGTGCCAGCAGCCCCACAGGGTTTCGTAATTCACCCCTCCACTTT.

J is TRBJ2-6 and V is TRBV19; D remains unclear. This CDR3 region has 17 residues. Trimming removed 7 bases at V and 0 bases at J, with 16 bases between. Germline CDR1 reads LNHDA; CDR2 reads SQIVND (reference sequence). The CDR3 DNA sequence: TGTGCCAGTACCCCAGTGGGCGGAAACTCTGGGGCCAACGTCCTGACTTTC. Protein product: CASTPVGGNSGANVLTF.

This clone was picked up a small number of times. Here the CDR3 reads CAWSAFKGSLGNSPLHF. In DNA form, the CDR3 reads TGTGCCTGGAGCGCCTTTAAGGGCTCCCTCGGGAATTCACCCCTCCACTTT. The chain joins TRBV30 to TRBJ1-6; D call uncertain. Looked up from germline, CDR1 is GTSNPN and CDR2 is SVGIG (reference sequence). V lost 3 bases and J lost 7, with 22 bases in between. The CDR3 spans 17 residues. Full variable domain (rest looked up from reference TRBV30 and TRBJ1-6): SQTIHQWPATLVQPVGSPLSLECTVEGTSNPNLYWYRQAAGRGLQLLFYSVGIGQISSEVPQNLSASRPQDRQFILSSKKLLLSDSGFYLCAWSAFKGSLGNSPLHFGNGTRLTVT.

This clone was detected only a few times. CDR3 DNA: TGCAGTGCTAGTCGGGAGGGGACTGAAGCTTTCTTT. Translated: CSASREGTEAFF. This chain uses TRBV20-1 with TRBJ1-1; D possibly corresponds to TRBD1 (5 bases). Germline lookup yields CDR1 DFQATT and CDR2 SNEGSKA (reference sequence). The CDR3 is 12 residues long. Trimming stripped 3 bases from V and 5 bases from J, with 10 bases between.

This chain links TRBV5-4 with TRBJ2-1; D gene unclear. Trimming removed 0 bases at V and 6 bases at J, with 10 bases between. CDR3 size: 14 residues. Germline V gives CDR1 SGHNT, CDR2 YYREEE (reference sequence). CDR3 residues: CASSLASRSNEQFF. For the CDR3, the DNA is TGTGCCAGCAGCTTGGCCTCACGGTCCAATGAGCAGTTCTTC.

This chain uses TRBV3-1 (or the pseudogene TRBV3-2) with TRBJ2-3, with 14 bases matching TRBD2. The CDR3 sequence is 18 residues long. V dropped 3 bases and J dropped 4; count of bases not matched to a gene: 9. CDR1 and CDR2 (germline): LGHDT, YNNKEL (reference sequence). CDR3 DNA: TGTGCCAGCAGCCAGGAACCGGGACTAGCGGGAGCATCAGATACGCAGTATTTT. This encodes CASSQEPGLAGASDTQYF.

The chain carries TRBV6-1 and TRBJ1-4; D may be TRBD1 (5 bases). This CDR3 is built from 14 residues. V shed 3 bases and J shed 7 bases, with 12 bases lying between them. Germline CDR1 MNHNS, CDR2 SASEGT. DNA of the CDR3: TGTGCCAGCAGTGAGTCGGACACCGGTGAAAAACTGTTTTTT. Translating it yields CASSESDTGEKLFF.

The V and J genes are TRBV12-3 or TRBV12-4 and TRBJ2-1; 9 nucleotides agree with TRBD1. The CDR3 extends over 13 amino acids. The trim removed 7 bases at V and 4 bases at J, leaving 2 bases unmatched. CDR3 bases: TGTGCCAGCACCGGACAGGGGTACAATGAGCAGTTCTTC. It specifies CASTGQGYNEQFF.

In regard to this clone: Other DNA sequences of this sample code for an identical CDR3. The chain employs TRBV9 and TRBJ2-7; possibly TRBD1 for D (6 bases). V lost 0 bases and J lost 5, with 18 bases in between. CDR1 SGDLS and CDR2 YYNGEE come from the germline V gene. CDR3 length: 16 residues. The DNA for the CDR3 is TGTGCCAGCAGCGTAGCTGGAACAGGGCTGAGGAACGAGCAGTACTTC. This translates into CASSVAGTGLRNEQYF.

V is TRBV3-1 (or the pseudogene TRBV3-2) and J is TRBJ2-7; D is possibly TRBD1 (5 bases). Between the trimmed V and J ends, which lost 0 bases and 7 bases, there was a span of 13 bases. The CDR3 has 14 residues. The germline gives CDR1 LGHDT, CDR2 YNNKEL (reference sequence). CDR3 nucleotide sequence: TGTGCCAGCAGCCAAGATGGGGCGTCTCGGGAGCAGTACTTC. Amino acid sequence: CASSQDGASREQYF.

The rearrangement joins TRBV11-2 to TRBJ2-4; 9 bases agree with TRBD2. V lost 5 bases, J lost 8 bases, and 10 bases stayed unmatched. CDR1 SGHAT and CDR2 FQNNGV come from the germline V gene. The CDR3 totals 15 residues. The CDR3 bases are TGTGCCAGCAGCCTAGCGGGGACTCAGAACGACATTCAGTACTTC. Its protein product is CASSLAGTQNDIQYF.

Only one count was recorded for this clone. The chain joins TRBV10-3 to TRBJ2-3; D call uncertain. The length of the CDR3 is 16 residues. Per germline, CDR1 ENHRY and CDR2 SYGVKD. Trimming took off 3 bases at V and 0 bases at J, with 13 bases between the two ends. CDR3 nucleotide sequence: TGTGCCATCAGTGAAGGATTGCCCTCTAGCACAGATACGCAGTATTTT. It encodes CAISEGLPSSTDTQYF.

Written as DNA, the CDR3 is TGTGCCAGTACCCCATCGGGACTAGCCCTGAATGAGGAGCAGTTCTTC. The encoded protein is CASTPSGLALNEEQFF. The rearrangement links TRBV19 to TRBJ2-1, with 9 nucleotides matching TRBD2. The junction had 17 bases not matched to a gene; V was cut back by 7 bases and J by 10 bases. There are 16 residues in the CDR3. Germline values: CDR1 LNHDA, CDR2 SQIVND (reference sequence). The variable domain in full, with the rest retrieved from reference TRBV19 and TRBJ2-1, is DGGITQSPKYLFRKEGQNVTLSCEQNLNHDAMYWYRQDPGQGLRLIYYSQIVNDFQKGDIAEGYSVSREKKESFPLTVTSAQKNPTAFYLCASTPSGLALNEEQFFGPGTRLTVL.

This rearrangement joins TRBV10-3 to TRBJ1-4; D may be TRBD1 (5 bases). Germline assignment: CDR1 ENHRY and CDR2 SYGVKD. V dropped 6 bases and J dropped 3 bases, with 14 bases sitting between them. The CDR3 covers 15 residues. The CDR3 is CAIRGSGGANEKLFF. Here the CDR3 DNA reads TGTGCCATCAGGGGATCGGGAGGGGCTAATGAAAAACTGTTTTTT.

This clone has only a few counts. The chain is built from TRBV4-2 and TRBJ2-1, with a tentative D call TRBD2 (6 bases). The CDR3 is 19 residues long. Germline assignment: CDR1 LGHNA and CDR2 YNFKEQ. The ends were cut back, 1 base at V and 1 base at J, with 20 bases in the middle. The CDR3 DNA follows: TGTGCCAGCAGCCAAGCATATAAAACGCGGGACCGTTCCTACAATGAGCAGTTCTTC. Encoded protein: CASSQAYKTRDRSYNEQFF.

The chain joins TRBV9 to TRBJ2-3, with 15 nucleotides matching TRBD2. Germline CDR1 SGDLS, CDR2 YYNGEE. V trimming: 0 bases; J trimming: 4 bases; junction bases outside the gene matches: 3. The CDR3 sequence is 17 residues long. The CDR3 spells CASSVGWTSGRADTQYF. Here the CDR3 DNA reads TGTGCCAGCAGCGTAGGGTGGACTAGCGGGAGGGCAGATACGCAGTATTTT. Full variable domain (missing parts from reference TRBV9 and TRBJ2-3): DSGVTQTPKHLITATGQRVTLRCSPRSGDLSVYWYQQSLDQGLQFLIQYYNGEERAKGNILERFSAQQFPDLHSELNLSSLELGDSALYFCASSVGWTSGRADTQYFGPGTRLTVL.

This clone has a count of ten or more. The chain links TRBV25-1 to TRBJ2-1, with a weak D call TRBD2 (5 bases). The germline V and J ends were trimmed by 1 base and 9 bases, with 13 bases remaining between them. CDR1 is MGHDK and CDR2 is SYGVNS in the germline V gene. CDR3 length: 14 residues. CDR3 nucleotide sequence: TGTGCCAGCAGTGAATTGAGGGAGTCGGGTGAGCAGTTCTTC. Its protein product is CASSELRESGEQFF.

This clone was counted a single time. The V call is TRBV7-9, the J call TRBJ2-5; 8 nucleotides match TRBD1. There are 13 residues in the CDR3. Trimming took 6 bases from V and 5 from J; bases not matched to a gene: 5. Germline V gene sequence: CDR1 SEHNR, CDR2 FQNEAQ (reference sequence). The CDR3 spells CASSQDRVETQYF. Here the CDR3 DNA reads TGTGCCAGCAGTCAGGACAGGGTGGAGACCCAGTACTTC. Using reference TRBV7-9 and TRBJ2-5 for the parts outside the CDR3, the full variable domain is DTGVSQNPRHKITKRGQNVTFRCDPISEHNRLYWYRQTLGQGPEFLTYFQNEAQLEKSRLLSDRFSAERPKGSFSTLEIQRTEQGDSAMYLCASSQDRVETQYFGPGTRLLVL.

This clone was seen just once. The chain links TRBV5-5 to TRBJ2-2, with 9 positions matching TRBD2. CDR1 SGHKS and CDR2 YYEKEE come from the germline V gene (reference sequence). The junction had 4 bases not matched to a gene; V was cut back by 4 bases and J by 6 bases. This CDR3 contains 14 residues. The CDR3 sequence: CASSPSGMSGELFF. DNA of the CDR3: TGTGCCAGCAGCCCTAGCGGGATGTCCGGGGAGCTGTTTTTT.

The J gene is TRBJ1-5, the V gene TRBV30; 7 positions agree with TRBD1. Germline V gene lookup returns CDR1 GTSNPN and CDR2 SVGIG (reference sequence). The CDR3 extends over 18 amino acids. V lost 0 bases, J lost 5 bases, and 16 bases stayed unmatched. In DNA, the CDR3 is TGTGCCTGGAGTGTAGGGGTTTTCGGGTCAGGGGGGGATCAGCCCCAGCATTTT. It codes for CAWSVGVFGSGGDQPQHF. Drawing the rest from reference TRBV30 and TRBJ1-5, the complete variable domain is SQTIHQWPATLVQPVGSPLSLECTVEGTSNPNLYWYRQAAGRGLQLLFYSVGIGQISSEVPQNLSASRPQDRQFILSSKKLLLSDSGFYLCAWSVGVFGSGGDQPQHFGDGTRLSIL.